The 10 T cell receptor beta chains presented below share a single source sample, sequenced in a study of identical twins. MiXCR, applied by TCRdb to the 5' RACE reads, yields one record per CDR3 protein. The top ten clones hold roughly 3% of a sample with 570,000 or so distinct CDR3 sequences, 9.6% of them seen once. This sample was also put to use in a study of yellow fever vaccine responses in identical twins.

Sample: PBMCs. Receptors originate from a young woman in good health.

This clonotype appeared a few times. The chain uses TRBV7-2 and TRBJ1-4; 11 nucleotides agree with TRBD1. Per the germline V gene, CDR1 is SGHTA and CDR2 is FQGNSA. J was trimmed by 6 bases and V by 5 bases; bases with no gene match: 11. There are 17 residues in the CDR3. The CDR3 nucleotides are TGTGCCAGCAGCAAAGGGACAGGGGGGTTTGATGATGAAAAACTGTTTTTT. Its protein product is CASSKGTGGFDDEKLFF.

The sample holds many counts of this clonotype. The chain recombines TRBV6-4 with TRBJ2-1; TRBD2 agrees at 7 bases. Germline CDR1 MRHNA, CDR2 SNTAGT. The junction had 9 bases not matched to a gene; V was cut back by 0 bases and J by 10 bases. The CDR3 totals 15 residues. The CDR3 protein is CASSDSSWGGEEQFF. The CDR3 DNA follows: TGTGCCAGCAGTGACTCGAGCTGGGGAGGGGAGGAGCAGTTCTTC.

This clonotype occurred once. V and J are TRBV27 and TRBJ1-1; 7 nucleotides line up with TRBD1. Germline CDR1 and CDR2: MNHEY and SMNVEV (reference sequence). Trimming cost V 5 bases and J 4 bases; bases outside gene matches: 7. This CDR3 contains 14 residues. The CDR3 loop is CASSLTGASTEAFF. The CDR3, as DNA: TGTGCCAGCAGTCTTACAGGGGCGAGCACTGAAGCTTTCTTT.

The chain couples TRBV20-1 to TRBJ2-7; weak D call: TRBD2 (5 bases). Between the trimmed V and J ends, which lost 6 bases and 3 bases, there was a span of 12 bases. The CDR3 has 12 residues. The V gene's germline CDR1 is DFQATT and CDR2 SNEGSKA (reference sequence). In DNA, the CDR3 is TGCAGTGCAAGCCGGGATAACTACGAGCAGTACTTC. Amino acid sequence: CSASRDNYEQYF.

This clonotype has just a few counts. The CDR3 region is CASSFSKGTGQLAGRENTGELFF. The CDR3 nucleotides are TGTGCCAGCAGCTTCTCGAAGGGGACAGGGCAACTAGCGGGACGTGAAAACACCGGGGAGCTGTTTTTT. This rearrangement joins TRBV7-2 to TRBJ2-2; maybe TRBD2 (10 bases). Trimming left V 3 bases short and J 2 bases short, with 34 bases between. Germline CDR1 is SGHTA and CDR2 is FQGNSA. CDR3 length: 23 residues. The whole variable domain, remainder taken from reference TRBV7-2 and TRBJ2-2, is GAGVSQSPSNKVTEKGKDVELRCDPISGHTALYWYRQSLGQGLEFLIYFQGNSAPDKSGLPSDRFSAERTGGSVSTLTIQRTQQEDSAVYLCASSFSKGTGQLAGRENTGELFFGEGSRLTVL.

This sequence joins TRBV11-2 and TRBJ2-7; tentative D call: TRBD2 (5 bases). This CDR3 is 14 amino acids long. Germline V gives CDR1 SGHAT, CDR2 FQNNGV. The V and J ends lost 2 bases and 2 bases respectively, with 10 bases between them. CDR3 coding DNA: TGTGCCAGCAGCTTATTGCGAGCGGCCTACGAGCAGTACTTC. This sequence encodes CASSLLRAAYEQYF.

This clonotype came up many times. V is TRBV7-9 and J is TRBJ2-3; D gene uncertain. The CDR3 loop spans 15 amino acids. Between the trimmed V and J ends, which lost 3 bases and 5 bases, there was a span of 15 bases. CDR1 is SEHNR and CDR2 is FQNEAQ in the germline V gene (reference sequence). In DNA, the CDR3 is TGTGCCAGCAGCTTGAAGGACCAAATTCGAGATACGCAGTATTTT. It codes for CASSLKDQIRDTQYF.

The sample holds a few counts of this clonotype. The chain carries TRBV28 and TRBJ2-6; D not certain. V was trimmed by 1 base and J by 4 bases, leaving 8 bases between them. Looked up from germline, CDR1 is MDHEN and CDR2 is SYDVKM. This CDR3 contains 15 residues. The CDR3 DNA reads TGTGCCAGCAGTTTATTAGTCCCCGGGGCCAACGTCCTGACTTTC. Translated, it gives CASSLLVPGANVLTF.

This clonotype was counted only a few times. The gene calls are TRBV6-2 or TRBV6-3 and TRBJ2-1, with 7 bases that match TRBD1. V shed 7 bases, J shed 0 bases, and the junction held 9 bases outside the gene matches. This CDR3 has 16 residues. Looked up from germline, CDR1 is MNHEY and CDR2 is SVGEGT. CDR3 bases: TGTGCCAGCACCAGAAGGGGGCAGAGCTCCTACAATGAGCAGTTCTTC. Amino acids: CASTRRGQSSYNEQFF.

This clonotype occurred many times. The J gene is TRBJ2-7, the V gene TRBV7-2; D is possibly TRBD2 (5 bases). V dropped 4 bases and J dropped 9 bases, with 19 bases sitting between them. Germline CDR1 SGHTA, CDR2 FQGNSA. The CDR3 length is 14 residues. The CDR3 DNA reads TGTGCCAGCAGCTCTGGACTCGAACCCCACAGGCAGTACTTC. Protein: CASSSGLEPHRQYF.